What follows is one TCR beta chain and its context. The V gene's germline CDR1 is SNHLY and CDR2 FYNNEI. The CDR3 runs to 14 residues. V lost 10 bases and J 4 bases, leaving 19 bases between the germline ends. The PCR used 60 Vbeta and 13 Jbeta primers. Profiling relied on immunoSEQ multiplex PCR, and the TCRdb table lists in-frame clones only, not all of them. The table has around 180,000 clones, roughly 82% seen once. The sample is drawn from a study of cytomegalovirus exposure and HLA in healthy donors. The clonotype was recovered from a girl aged 2-10 years in good health and CMV-seropositive. Sequencing was performed on PBMCs. This chain uses TRBV2 with TRBJ1-2; D gene unclear. CDR3 sequence reads: CATRPAAGSYGYTF. CDR3 in DNA: TGTGCCACCCGCCCAGCGGCTGGTAGCTATGGCTACACCTTC.